The T cell receptor (beta chain) under discussion was sequenced for a study of cytomegalovirus exposure and HLA in healthy donors. Study conclusions and caveats: Later work found that TCR association rates differed between HLA loci; DRB1 had the most and HLA-C the fewest. TCR beta V- and J-gene trimming, according to a later analysis, was linked to a missense DCLRE1C variant.

This CDR3 is built from 14 residues. Germline V lookup: CDR1 MNHNS, CDR2 SASEGT. Trimming cost V 7 bases and J 0 bases; bases outside gene matches: 5. By its share, this clone is medium-sized. Its antigen remains unidentified. Other nucleotide sequences in the sample specify the same CDR3. These donors, healthy bone marrow donors, were studied. The study ran its PCR with 60 Vbeta and 13 Jbeta primers. The method was immunoSEQ multiplex PCR; TCRdb's version includes in-frame clones alone and lacks a portion of them. Of about 140,000 clones detected, roughly 10% appear once; the ten largest clones hold roughly 2%.

This TCR came from a man between 50 and 59 years old in good health and CMV-seronegative. Sequencing was carried out using PBMCs. The J gene is TRBJ2-7, the V gene TRBV6-1, with 8 bases lining up with TRBD2. The DNA of the CDR3 is TGTGCCAGCATAATCCGGGGGGGCTCCTACGAGCAGTACTTC. Translating it yields CASIIRGGSYEQYF.